The 5 T cell receptor beta chains below all came from one sample that was sequenced in a study of CD8+ T cells in alopecia areata (dated 2018 in TCRdb). Libraries came from the immunoSEQ multiplex PCR assay. For TCR sequencing, RNA was extracted from every sample and reverse transcribed into cDNA to serve as template. TCRdb mirrors the immuneACCESS table, restricted to in-frame sequences. Some clones are absent from its copies; in checked studies, under half trace to an unresolved V gene, and the reason for the others is unknown. In this sample the table shows some 110,000 clones, 58% of which occur a single time. The ten largest make up roughly 30% of the sample. The time point label for this specimen denotes: four to five weeks on oral tofacitinib. What the treatment or condition label conveys for this sample: oral pan-JAK inhibitor, 5-10 mg twice daily. The source material was CD8+ T cells sorted from blood, sampled at week 4, from a patient treated with tofacitinib. The receptor set was obtained from a human donor with alopecia areata.

This clone was counted a single time. The chain uses TRBV7-9 and TRBJ2-7; D perhaps matches TRBD2 (5 bases). The CDR3 extends over 14 amino acids. Germline V lookup: CDR1 SEHNR, CDR2 FQNEAQ (reference sequence). V lost 5 bases and J 2 bases, leaving 13 bases between the germline ends. CDR3 amino acids: CASSARDSAYEQYF. The CDR3 DNA follows: TGTGCCAGCAGCGCCCGGGATTCAGCCTACGAGCAGTACTTC. Drawing the rest from reference TRBV7-9 and TRBJ2-7, the complete variable domain is DTGVSQNPRHKITKRGQNVTFRCDPISEHNRLYWYRQTLGQGPEFLTYFQNEAQLEKSRLLSDRFSAERPKGSFSTLEIQRTEQGDSAMYLCASSARDSAYEQYFGPGTRLTVT.

The V and J genes are TRBV29-1 and TRBJ1-1; D call uncertain. CDR3 length: 13 amino acids. CDR1 and CDR2 (germline): SQVTM, ANQGSEA. Trimming took off 2 bases at V and 0 bases at J, with 7 bases between the two ends. CDR3 loop: CSVERALNTEAFF. In DNA form, the CDR3 reads TGCAGCGTTGAAAGGGCCCTGAACACTGAAGCTTTCTTT. Full variable domain (remainder filled in from reference TRBV29-1 and TRBJ1-1): SAVISQKPSRDICQRGTSLTIQCQVDSQVTMMFWYRQQPGQSLTLIATANQGSEATYESGFVIDKFPISRPNLTFSTLTVSNMSPEDSSIYLCSVERALNTEAFFGQGTRLTVV.

The V gene is TRBV30, the J gene TRBJ2-1; D call uncertain. CDR1 and CDR2 (germline): GTSNPN, SVGIG (reference sequence). The V end lost 0 bases, the J end lost 6 bases, and 12 bases lay between the germline ends. This CDR3 comprises 14 residues. The CDR3 sequence is CAWSVKKGFNEQFF. CDR3 DNA sequence: TGTGCCTGGAGTGTTAAGAAGGGCTTCAATGAGCAGTTCTTC. Full variable domain (rest looked up from reference TRBV30 and TRBJ2-1): SQTIHQWPATLVQPVGSPLSLECTVEGTSNPNLYWYRQAAGRGLQLLFYSVGIGQISSEVPQNLSASRPQDRQFILSSKKLLLSDSGFYLCAWSVKKGFNEQFFGPGTRLTVL.

The chain uses TRBV6-5 and TRBJ2-5, with a tentative D call TRBD1 (6 bases). Germline CDR1 MNHEY, CDR2 SVGAGI. This CDR3 has 14 amino acids. V was cut by 6 bases and J by 0 bases, with 11 bases left in between. For the CDR3, the DNA is TGTGCCAGCAGCCTTAGGGACAACCAAGAGACCCAGTACTTC. As protein: CASSLRDNQETQYF.

The chain joins TRBV29-1 to TRBJ1-1; D is perhaps TRBD1 (5 bases). Germline lookup yields CDR1 SQVTM and CDR2 ANQGSEA. This CDR3 spans 12 amino acids. Between the trimmed V and J ends, which lost 3 bases and 3 bases, there was a span of 8 bases. This CDR3 reads CSVDREDTEAFF. CDR3 in DNA: TGCAGCGTTGACAGGGAGGACACTGAAGCTTTCTTT. Combining the CDR3 with reference TRBV29-1 and TRBJ1-1 gives the whole variable domain SAVISQKPSRDICQRGTSLTIQCQVDSQVTMMFWYRQQPGQSLTLIATANQGSEATYESGFVIDKFPISRPNLTFSTLTVSNMSPEDSSIYLCSVDREDTEAFFGQGTRLTVV.